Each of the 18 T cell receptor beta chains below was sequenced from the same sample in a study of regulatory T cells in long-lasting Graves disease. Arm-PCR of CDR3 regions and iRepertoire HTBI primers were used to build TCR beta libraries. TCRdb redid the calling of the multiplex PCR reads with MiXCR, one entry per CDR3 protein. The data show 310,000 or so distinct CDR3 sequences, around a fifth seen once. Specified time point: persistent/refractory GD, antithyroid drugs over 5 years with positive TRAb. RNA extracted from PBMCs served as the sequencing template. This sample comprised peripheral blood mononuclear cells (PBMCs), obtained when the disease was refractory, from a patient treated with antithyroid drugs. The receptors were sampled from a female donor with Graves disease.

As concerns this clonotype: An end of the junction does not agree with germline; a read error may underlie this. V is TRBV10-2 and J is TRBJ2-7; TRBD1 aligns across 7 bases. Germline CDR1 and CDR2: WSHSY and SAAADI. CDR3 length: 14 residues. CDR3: CVSSEGTDSYEQYF. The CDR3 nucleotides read TGCGTCAGCAGTGAAGGGACAGATTCCTACGAGCAGTACTTC.

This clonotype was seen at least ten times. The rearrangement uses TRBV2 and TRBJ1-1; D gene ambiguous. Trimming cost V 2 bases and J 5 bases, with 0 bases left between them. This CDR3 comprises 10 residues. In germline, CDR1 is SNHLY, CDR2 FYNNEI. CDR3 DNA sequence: TGTGCCAGCAGTGAAACTGAAGCTTTCTTT. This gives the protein CASSETEAFF.

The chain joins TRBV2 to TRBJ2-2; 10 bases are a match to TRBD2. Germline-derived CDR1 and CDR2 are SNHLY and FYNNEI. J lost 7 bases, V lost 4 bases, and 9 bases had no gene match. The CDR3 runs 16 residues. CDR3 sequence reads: CASSGRTSGWGGELFF. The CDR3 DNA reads TGTGCCAGCAGTGGGAGGACTAGCGGATGGGGCGGGGAGCTGTTTTTT.

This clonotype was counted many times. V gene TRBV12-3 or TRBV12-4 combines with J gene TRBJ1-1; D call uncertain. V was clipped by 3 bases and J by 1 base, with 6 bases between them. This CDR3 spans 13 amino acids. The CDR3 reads CASSFAGNTEAFF. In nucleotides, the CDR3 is TGTGCCAGCAGTTTTGCCGGGAACACTGAAGCTTTCTTT.

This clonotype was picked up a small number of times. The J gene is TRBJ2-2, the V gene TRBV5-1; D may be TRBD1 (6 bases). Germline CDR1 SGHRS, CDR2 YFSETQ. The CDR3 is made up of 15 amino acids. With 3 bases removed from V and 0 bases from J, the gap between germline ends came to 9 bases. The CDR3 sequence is CASSWDTTNTGELFF. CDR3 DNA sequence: TGCGCCAGCAGCTGGGACACCACGAACACCGGGGAGCTGTTTTTT.

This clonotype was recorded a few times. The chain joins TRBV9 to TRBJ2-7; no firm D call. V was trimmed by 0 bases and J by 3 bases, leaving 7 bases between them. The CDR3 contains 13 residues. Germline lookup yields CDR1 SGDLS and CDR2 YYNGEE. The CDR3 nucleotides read TGTGCCAGCAGCGTAGGACAAGACTACGAGCAGTACTTC. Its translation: CASSVGQDYEQYF.

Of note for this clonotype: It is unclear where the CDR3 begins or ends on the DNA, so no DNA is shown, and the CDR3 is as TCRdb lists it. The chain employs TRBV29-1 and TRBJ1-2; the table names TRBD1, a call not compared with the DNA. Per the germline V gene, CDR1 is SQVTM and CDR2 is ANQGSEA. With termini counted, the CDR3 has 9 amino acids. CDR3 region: CSVGTGTTF.

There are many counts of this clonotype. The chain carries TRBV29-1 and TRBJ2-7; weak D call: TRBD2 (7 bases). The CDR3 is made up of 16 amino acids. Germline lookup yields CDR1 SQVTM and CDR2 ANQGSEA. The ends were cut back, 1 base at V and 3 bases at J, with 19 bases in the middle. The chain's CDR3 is CSVEALALGGVYEQYF. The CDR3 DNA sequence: TGCAGCGTTGAAGCCCTGGCGCTAGGGGGGGTCTACGAGCAGTACTTC.

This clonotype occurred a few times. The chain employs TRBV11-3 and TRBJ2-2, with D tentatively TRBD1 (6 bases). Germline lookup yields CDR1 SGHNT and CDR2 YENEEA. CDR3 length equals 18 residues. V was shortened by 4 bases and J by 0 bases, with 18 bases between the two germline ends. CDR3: CASSSGPVSGANTGELFF. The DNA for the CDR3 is TGTGCCAGCAGCTCCGGCCCTGTGTCAGGGGCGAACACCGGGGAGCTGTTTTTT.

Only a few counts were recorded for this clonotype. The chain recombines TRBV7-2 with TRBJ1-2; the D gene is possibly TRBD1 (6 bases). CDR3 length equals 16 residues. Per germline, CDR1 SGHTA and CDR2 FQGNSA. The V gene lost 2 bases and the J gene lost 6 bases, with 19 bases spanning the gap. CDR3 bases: TGTGCCAGCAGCTTACGAGACAGGCGTGGTGTAGATGGCTACACCTTC. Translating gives CASSLRDRRGVDGYTF. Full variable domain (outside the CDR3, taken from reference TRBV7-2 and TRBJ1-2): GAGVSQSPSNKVTEKGKDVELRCDPISGHTALYWYRQSLGQGLEFLIYFQGNSAPDKSGLPSDRFSAERTGGSVSTLTIQRTQQEDSAVYLCASSLRDRRGVDGYTFGSGTRLTVV.

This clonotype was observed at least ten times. The CDR3 coding sequence is TGTGCCAGCAGCCTGGGACAGGGAATCGCAGAGACCCAGTACTTC. Residues: CASSLGQGIAETQYF. The chain combines TRBV12-3 or TRBV12-4 with TRBJ2-5; 9 bases agree with TRBD1. After removal of 6 bases from V and 4 bases from J, the junction contained 9 bases not matched to a gene. This CDR3 has 15 amino acids.

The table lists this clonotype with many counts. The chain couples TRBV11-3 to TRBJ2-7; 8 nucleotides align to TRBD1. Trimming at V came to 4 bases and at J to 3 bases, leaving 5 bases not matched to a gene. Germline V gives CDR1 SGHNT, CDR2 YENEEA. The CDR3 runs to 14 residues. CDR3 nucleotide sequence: TGTGCCAGCAGCTCCGTCGACAGGGGCTACGAGCAGTACTTC. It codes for CASSSVDRGYEQYF.

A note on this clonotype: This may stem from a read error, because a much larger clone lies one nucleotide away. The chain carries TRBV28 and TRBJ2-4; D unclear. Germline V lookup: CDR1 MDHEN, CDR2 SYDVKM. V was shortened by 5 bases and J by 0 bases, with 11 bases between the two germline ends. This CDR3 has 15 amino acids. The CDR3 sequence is CASSTYSLAKNIQYF. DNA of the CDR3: TGTGCCAGCAGTACGTACAGTCTAGCCAAAAACATTCAGTACTTC.

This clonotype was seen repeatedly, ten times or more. CDR3 nucleotides: TGTGCCAGCAGTGAATTCGGGGAAGCCGGGGAGCTGTTTTTT. Protein sequence: CASSEFGEAGELFF. The chain is built from TRBV2 and TRBJ2-2, with D tentatively TRBD2 (5 bases). Germline V gives CDR1 SNHLY, CDR2 FYNNEI. V was trimmed by 2 bases and J by 6 bases, leaving 10 bases between them. There are 14 residues in the CDR3.

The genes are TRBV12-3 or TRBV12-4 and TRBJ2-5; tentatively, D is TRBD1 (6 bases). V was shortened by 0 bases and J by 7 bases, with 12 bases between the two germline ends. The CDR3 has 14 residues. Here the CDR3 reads CASSLARQGTTQYF. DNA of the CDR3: TGTGCCAGCAGTTTAGCGCGGCAGGGGACGACCCAGTACTTC.

DNA for the CDR3: TGTGCCAGCAAGGGGAGCCAGAATTCACCCCTCCACTTT. Translation: CASKGSQNSPLHF. The rearrangement links TRBV6-1 to TRBJ1-6, with D possibly matching TRBD1 (5 bases). Germline loops: CDR1 MNHNS, CDR2 SASEGT. V lost 7 bases, J lost 7 bases, and 11 bases lay in between. The CDR3 has 13 residues.

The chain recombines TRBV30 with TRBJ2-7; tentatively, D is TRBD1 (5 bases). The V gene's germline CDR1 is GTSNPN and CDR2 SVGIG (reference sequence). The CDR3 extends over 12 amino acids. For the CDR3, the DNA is TGTGCTTGGGGCAGGGTCTCCTACGAGCAGTACTTC. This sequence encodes CAWGRVSYEQYF. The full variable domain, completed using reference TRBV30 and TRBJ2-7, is SQTIHQWPATLVQPVGSPLSLECTVEGTSNPNLYWYRQAAGRGLQLLFYSVGIGQISSEVPQNLSASRPQDRQFILSSKKLLLSDSGFYLCAWGRVSYEQYFGPGTRLTVT.

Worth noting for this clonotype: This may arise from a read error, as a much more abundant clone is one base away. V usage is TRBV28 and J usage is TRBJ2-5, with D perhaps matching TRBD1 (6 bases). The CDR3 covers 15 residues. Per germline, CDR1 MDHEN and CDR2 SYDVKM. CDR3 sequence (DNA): TGTGTCAGCAGTGGGGGACATTTGGCCGGCGAGACCCAGTACTTC. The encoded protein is CVSSGGHLAGETQYF.